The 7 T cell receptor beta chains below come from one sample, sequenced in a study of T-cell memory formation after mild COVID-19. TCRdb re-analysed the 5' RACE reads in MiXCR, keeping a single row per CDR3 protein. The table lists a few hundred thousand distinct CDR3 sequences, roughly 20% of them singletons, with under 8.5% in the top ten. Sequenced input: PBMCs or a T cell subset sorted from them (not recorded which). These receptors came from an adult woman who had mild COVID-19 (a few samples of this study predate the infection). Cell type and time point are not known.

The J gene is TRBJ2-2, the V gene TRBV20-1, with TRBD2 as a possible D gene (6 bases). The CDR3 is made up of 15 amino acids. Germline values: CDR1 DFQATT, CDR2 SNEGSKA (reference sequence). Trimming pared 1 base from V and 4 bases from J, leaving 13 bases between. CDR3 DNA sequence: TGCAGTGCTAGAGTCGCGGGGTCTGGCACCGGGGAGCTGTTTTTT. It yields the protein CSARVAGSGTGELFF.

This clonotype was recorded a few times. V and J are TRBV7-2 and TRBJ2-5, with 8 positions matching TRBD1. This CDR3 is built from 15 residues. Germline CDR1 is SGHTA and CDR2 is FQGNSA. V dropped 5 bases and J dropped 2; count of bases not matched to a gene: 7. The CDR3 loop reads CASSRRTGLQETQYF. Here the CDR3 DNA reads TGTGCCAGCAGCCGTCGGACAGGGCTGCAAGAGACCCAGTACTTC.

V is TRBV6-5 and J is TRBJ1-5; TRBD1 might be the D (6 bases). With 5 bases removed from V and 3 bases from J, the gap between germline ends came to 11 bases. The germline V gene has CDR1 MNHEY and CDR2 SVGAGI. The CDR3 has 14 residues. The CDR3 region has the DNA TGTGCCAGCAGTGACGGGACACTCAATCAGCCCCAGCATTTT. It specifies CASSDGTLNQPQHF.

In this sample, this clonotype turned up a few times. CDR3 protein: CASSLRYGTGMNTEAFF. The DNA for the CDR3 is TGTGCCAGCAGTTTAAGGTACGGGACAGGCATGAACACTGAAGCTTTCTTT. The chain combines TRBV27 with TRBJ1-1; TRBD1 agrees at 8 bases. Per the germline V gene, CDR1 is MNHEY and CDR2 is SMNVEV (reference sequence). The CDR3 covers 17 residues. The V and J ends lost 2 bases and 0 bases, in that order; junction bases with no gene match: 8.

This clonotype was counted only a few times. CDR3 DNA: TGTGCCAGCAGTTACGCAGGGGGCAATGGCTACACCTTC. This codes for CASSYAGGNGYTF. The chain joins TRBV6-5 to TRBJ1-2; TRBD1 aligns across 8 bases. The CDR3 has 13 residues. With 2 bases clipped from V and 6 bases from J, the junction kept 2 bases outside the gene matches. The germline V gene encodes CDR1 MNHEY and CDR2 SVGAGI.

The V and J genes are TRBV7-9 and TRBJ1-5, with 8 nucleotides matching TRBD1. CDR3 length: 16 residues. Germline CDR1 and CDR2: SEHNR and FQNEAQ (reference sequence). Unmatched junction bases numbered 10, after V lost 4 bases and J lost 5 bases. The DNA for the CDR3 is TGTGCCAGCAGCTGGGGGGAAACGACAGGGGATCAGCCCCAGCATTTT. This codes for CASSWGETTGDQPQHF. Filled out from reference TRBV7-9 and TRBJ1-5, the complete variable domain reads DTGVSQNPRHKITKRGQNVTFRCDPISEHNRLYWYRQTLGQGPEFLTYFQNEAQLEKSRLLSDRFSAERPKGSFSTLEIQRTEQGDSAMYLCASSWGETTGDQPQHFGDGTRLSIL.

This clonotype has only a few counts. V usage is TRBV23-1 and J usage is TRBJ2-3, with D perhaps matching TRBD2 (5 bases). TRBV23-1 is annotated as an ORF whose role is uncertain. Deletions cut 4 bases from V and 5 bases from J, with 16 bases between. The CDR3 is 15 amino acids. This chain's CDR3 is CASSPKREAKDTQYF. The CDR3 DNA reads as TGCGCCAGCAGTCCGAAGAGGGAAGCGAAAGATACGCAGTATTTT.